This T cell receptor beta chain was identified in a study of T cells after yellow fever vaccination. Study at large: SMART-Seq v4 Ultra Low Input handled preparation of low-cell-number fractions. The study, taken as a whole, reports: A limited proportion of clonotypes was detected within both the CD4 and CD8 compartments. The study re-detected most primary-vaccination clones after the booster (approximately 97% CD4, roughly 88% CD8).

Comment on this clonotype: The antigen is unknown.

Trimming removed 5 bases from V and 1 base from J; junction bases left unmatched: 3. In germline, CDR1 is SEHNR, CDR2 FQNEAQ (reference sequence). The length of the CDR3 is 14 residues. Making TCR cDNA involved 5'RACE template switching, which added UMIs and a universal primer site. In TCRdb, the 5' RACE reads were re-called with MiXCR into one record per CDR3 protein. The sample shows some 160,000 distinct CDR3 sequences, less than 9% of them seen only once. The sequencing used CD4+ T cells sorted from PBMCs, collected less than 6 days after the first yellow fever vaccination. V usage is TRBV7-9 and J usage is TRBJ2-5, with 8 bases matching TRBD1. The TCR comes from a man aged 18 to 30 who received the YFV17D yellow fever vaccine. The CDR3 DNA is TGTGCCAGCAGCATACAGGGGGGCCAAGAGACCCAGTACTTC. It specifies CASSIQGGQETQYF. The whole variable domain, remainder taken from reference TRBV7-9 and TRBJ2-5, is DTGVSQNPRHKITKRGQNVTFRCDPISEHNRLYWYRQTLGQGPEFLTYFQNEAQLEKSRLLSDRFSAERPKGSFSTLEIQRTEQGDSAMYLCASSIQGGQETQYFGPGTRLLVL.